This T cell receptor (beta chain) originates from a study of blood T cell repertoires in COVID-19. Study-level background: Italy, Spain and the United States were the sources of the convalescent and acute COVID-19 samples. PBMCs, B-cell-depleted T cells, or T cells were the source of the cDNA or gDNA that made up the material.

Original handling: Estimates of nucleated cell counts were drawn from the amplification of reference gene primers. Some clones are missing from TCRdb's copy, which holds only in-frame ones; the method was immunoSEQ multiplex PCR. The V and J calls and clone size come from that table; D and trimming were worked out from the DNA. Here the sample spans more than 150,000 clones, about 88% being singletons. Germline V CDR1 and CDR2: SGHNT, YENEEA. The CDR3 consists of 14 residues. J lost 11 bases, V lost 1 base, and 6 bases had no gene match. The receptor comes from a man younger than 35 with acute or convalescent COVID-19. This sequence joins TRBV11-3 and TRBJ2-1, with 9 bases matching TRBD2. Sequencing was carried out using peripheral blood. The CDR3 is CASSLGGTSSKQFF. The CDR3 DNA reads TGTGCCAGCAGCTTAGGGGGGACTAGCTCAAAGCAGTTCTTC.